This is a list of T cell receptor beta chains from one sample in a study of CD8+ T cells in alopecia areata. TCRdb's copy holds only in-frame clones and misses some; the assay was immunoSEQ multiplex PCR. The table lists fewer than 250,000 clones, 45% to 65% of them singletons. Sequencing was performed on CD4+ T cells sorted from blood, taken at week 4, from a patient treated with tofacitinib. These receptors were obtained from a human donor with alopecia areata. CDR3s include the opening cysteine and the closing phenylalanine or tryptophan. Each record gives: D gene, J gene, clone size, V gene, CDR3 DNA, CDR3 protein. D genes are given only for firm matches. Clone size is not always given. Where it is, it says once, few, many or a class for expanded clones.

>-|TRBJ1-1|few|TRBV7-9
TGTGCCAGCCGTGGGGCCAACACTGAAGCTTTCTTT
CASRGANTEAFF
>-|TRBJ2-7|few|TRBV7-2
TGTGCCAGCGGGAAGGGTTTCTACGAGCAGTACTTC
CASGKGFYEQYF
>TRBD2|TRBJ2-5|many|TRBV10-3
TGTGCCATCCGGGGGACTAGCGGGGGCCAAGAGACCCAGTACTTC
CAIRGTSGGQETQYF
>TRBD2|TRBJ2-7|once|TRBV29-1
TGCAGCGTTGGGCTAGCGGGAGTCCCCGGGGACGAGCAGTACTTC
CSVGLAGVPGDEQYF
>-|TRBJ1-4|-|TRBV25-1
TGTGCCAGCAGTGAGATTGGTGAAAAACTGTTTTTT
CASSEIGEKLFF
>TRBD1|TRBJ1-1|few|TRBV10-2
TGCGCCAGCAGCGACACACAGGGGCAGAACACTGAAGCTTTCTTT
CASSDTQGQNTEAFF
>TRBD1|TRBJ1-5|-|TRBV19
TGTGCCAGTAGGGACAGGGGAATGGGGCAGCCCCAGCATTTT
CASRDRGMGQPQHF
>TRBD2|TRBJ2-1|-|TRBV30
TGTGCCTGGAGAGCTAGCGGGAGCCGCAATGAGCAGTTCTTC
CAWRASGSRNEQFF
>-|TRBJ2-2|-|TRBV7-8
TGTGCCACTGGACCGCTGAACACCGGGGAGCTGTTTTTT
CATGPLNTGELFF
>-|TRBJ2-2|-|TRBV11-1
TGTGCCAGCAGCTTAGCACTCCGGGGGACCGGGGAGCTGTTTTTT
CASSLALRGTGELFF
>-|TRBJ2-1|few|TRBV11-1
TGTGCCAGCAGCTTAGAAGCGAGCGGATCCTACAATGAGCAGTTCTTC
CASSLEASGSYNEQFF
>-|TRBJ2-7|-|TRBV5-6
TGTGCCAGCAGCGCGCCGGGACGGCGGAAGCAGTACTTC
CASSAPGRRKQYF
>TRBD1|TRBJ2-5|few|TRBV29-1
TGCAGCGTTGAGAGTCAGGGGGAACAAGAGACCCAGTACTTC
CSVESQGEQETQYF
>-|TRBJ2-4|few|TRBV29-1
TGCAGCGTTAAAAACATTCAGTACTTC
CSVKNIQYF
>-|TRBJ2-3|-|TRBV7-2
TGTGCCAGCATCTTAGCCAGTGGTTTTGGCACAGATACGCAGTATTTT
CASILASGFGTDTQYF
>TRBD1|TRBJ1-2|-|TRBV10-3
TGTGCCATCAGTGAGCCAGGGGGCGTATATGGCTACACCTTC
CAISEPGGVYGYTF